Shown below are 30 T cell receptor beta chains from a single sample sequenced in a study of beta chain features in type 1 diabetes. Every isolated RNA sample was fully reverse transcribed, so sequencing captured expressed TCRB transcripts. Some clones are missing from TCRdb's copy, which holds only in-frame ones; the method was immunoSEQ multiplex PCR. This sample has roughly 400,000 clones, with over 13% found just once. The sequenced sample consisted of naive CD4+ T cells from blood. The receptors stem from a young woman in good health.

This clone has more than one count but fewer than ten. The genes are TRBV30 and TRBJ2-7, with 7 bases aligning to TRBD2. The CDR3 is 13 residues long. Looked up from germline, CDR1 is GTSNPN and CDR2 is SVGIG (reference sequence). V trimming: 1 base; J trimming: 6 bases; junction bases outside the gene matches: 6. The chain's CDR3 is CAWSGLLAGEQYF. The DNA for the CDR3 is TGTGCCTGGAGTGGTTTGTTAGCGGGCGAGCAGTACTTC.

Written as DNA, the CDR3 is TGTGCCAGCAGCCCGGGTCGGACCCAGCATTTT. Encoded protein: CASSPGRTQHF. The V and J genes are TRBV28 and TRBJ1-5; D is undetermined. The CDR3 runs to 11 residues. V lost 6 bases and J 11 bases, leaving 11 bases between the germline ends. Looked up from germline, CDR1 is MDHEN and CDR2 is SYDVKM.

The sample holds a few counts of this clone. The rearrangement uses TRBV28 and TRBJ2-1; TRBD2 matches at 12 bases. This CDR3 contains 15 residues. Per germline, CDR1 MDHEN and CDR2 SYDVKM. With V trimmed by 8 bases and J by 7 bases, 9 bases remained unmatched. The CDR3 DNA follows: TGTGCCAGCGTTTATACTAGCGGGAGGATGAATGAGCAGTTCTTC. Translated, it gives CASVYTSGRMNEQFF.

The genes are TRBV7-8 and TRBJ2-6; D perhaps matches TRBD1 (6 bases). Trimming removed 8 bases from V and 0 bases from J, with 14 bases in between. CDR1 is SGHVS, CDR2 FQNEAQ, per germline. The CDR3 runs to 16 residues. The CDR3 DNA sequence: TGTGCCAGCGGCGGACAGCCCCTCTCTGGGGCCAACGTCCTGACTTTC. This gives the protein CASGGQPLSGANVLTF.

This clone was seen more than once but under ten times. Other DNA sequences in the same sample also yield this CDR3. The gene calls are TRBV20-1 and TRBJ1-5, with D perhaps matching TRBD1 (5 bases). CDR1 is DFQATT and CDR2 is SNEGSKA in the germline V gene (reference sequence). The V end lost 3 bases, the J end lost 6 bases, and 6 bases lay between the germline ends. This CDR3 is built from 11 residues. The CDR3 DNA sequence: TGCAGTGCTAGGGGGGGTCAGCCCCAGCATTTT. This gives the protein CSARGGQPQHF.

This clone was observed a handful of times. The CDR3 DNA reads as TGTGCCAGCACCGGGGCAGGGGGGAACACTGAAGCTTTCTTT. Protein product: CASTGAGGNTEAFF. The chain recombines TRBV6-5 with TRBJ1-1; 7 nucleotides line up with TRBD1. The CDR3 is 14 residues long. Looked up from germline, CDR1 is MNHEY and CDR2 is SVGAGI. V dropped 7 bases and J dropped 1; count of bases not matched to a gene: 6.

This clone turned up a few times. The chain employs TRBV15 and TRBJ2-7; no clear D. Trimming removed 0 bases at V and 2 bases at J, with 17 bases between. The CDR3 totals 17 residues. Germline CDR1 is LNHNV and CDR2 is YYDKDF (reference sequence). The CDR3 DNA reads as TGTGCCACCAGCAGAGATCGGGTTTGGCAGTCTCCCTACGAGCAGTACTTC. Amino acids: CATSRDRVWQSPYEQYF.

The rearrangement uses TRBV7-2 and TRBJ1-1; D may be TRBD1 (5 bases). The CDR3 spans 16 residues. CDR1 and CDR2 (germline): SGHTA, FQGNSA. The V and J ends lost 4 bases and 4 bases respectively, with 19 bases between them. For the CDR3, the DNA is TGTGCCAGCAGCTCCCTGGCGGCGGGGGGTTTCACTGAAGCTTTCTTT. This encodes CASSSLAAGGFTEAFF.

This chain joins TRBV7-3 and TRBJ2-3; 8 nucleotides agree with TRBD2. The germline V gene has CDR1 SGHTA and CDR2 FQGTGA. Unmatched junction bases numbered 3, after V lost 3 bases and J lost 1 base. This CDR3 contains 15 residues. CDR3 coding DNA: TGTGCCAGCAGCTTCACGGGAGGGGGCACAGATACGCAGTATTTT. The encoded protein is CASSFTGGGTDTQYF.

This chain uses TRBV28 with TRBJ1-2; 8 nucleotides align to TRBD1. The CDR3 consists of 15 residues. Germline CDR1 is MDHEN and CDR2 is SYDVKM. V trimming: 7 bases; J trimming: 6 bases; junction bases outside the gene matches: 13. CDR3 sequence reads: CASTLSVQGVDGYTF. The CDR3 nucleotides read TGTGCCAGCACTCTGAGTGTACAGGGGGTCGATGGCTACACCTTC.

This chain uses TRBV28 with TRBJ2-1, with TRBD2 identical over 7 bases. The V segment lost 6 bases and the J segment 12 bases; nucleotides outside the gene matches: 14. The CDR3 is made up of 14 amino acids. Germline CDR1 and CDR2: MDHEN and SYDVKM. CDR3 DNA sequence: TGTGCCAGCAGCCTCGGGACTACCGGGGGTGGGCAGTTCTTC. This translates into CASSLGTTGGGQFF.

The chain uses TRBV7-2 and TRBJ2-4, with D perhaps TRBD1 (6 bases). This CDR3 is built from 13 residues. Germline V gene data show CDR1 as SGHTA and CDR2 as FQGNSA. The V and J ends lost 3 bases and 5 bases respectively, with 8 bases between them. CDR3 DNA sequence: TGTGCCAGCAGCTTTCGACAGGAAAACATTCAGTACTTC. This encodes CASSFRQENIQYF. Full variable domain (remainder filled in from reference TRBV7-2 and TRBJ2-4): GAGVSQSPSNKVTEKGKDVELRCDPISGHTALYWYRQSLGQGLEFLIYFQGNSAPDKSGLPSDRFSAERTGGSVSTLTIQRTQQEDSAVYLCASSFRQENIQYFGAGTRLSVL.

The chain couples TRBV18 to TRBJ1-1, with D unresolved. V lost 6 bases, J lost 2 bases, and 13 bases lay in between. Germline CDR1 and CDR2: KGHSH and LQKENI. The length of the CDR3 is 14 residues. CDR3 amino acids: CASSGGSANTEAFF. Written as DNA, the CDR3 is TGTGCCAGCTCTGGTGGCAGCGCTAACACTGAAGCTTTCTTT.

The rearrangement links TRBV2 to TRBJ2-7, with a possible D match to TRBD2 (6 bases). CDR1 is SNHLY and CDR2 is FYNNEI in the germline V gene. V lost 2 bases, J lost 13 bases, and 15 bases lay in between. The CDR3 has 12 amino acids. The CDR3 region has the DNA TGTGCCAGCAGTGAAAGTACGGGAGCGCGATACTTC. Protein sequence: CASSESTGARYF. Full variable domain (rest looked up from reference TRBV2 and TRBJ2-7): EPEVTQTPSHQVTQMGQEVILRCVPISNHLYFYWYRQILGQKVEFLVSFYNNEISEKSEIFDDQFSVERPDGSNFTLKIRSTKLEDSAMYFCASSESTGARYFGPGTRLTVT.

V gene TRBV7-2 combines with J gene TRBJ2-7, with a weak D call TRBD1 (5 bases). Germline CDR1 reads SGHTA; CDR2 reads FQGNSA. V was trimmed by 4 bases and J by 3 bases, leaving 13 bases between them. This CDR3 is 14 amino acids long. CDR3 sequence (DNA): TGTGCCAGCAGCTCGGACGTTGACAGCTACGAGCAGTACTTC. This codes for CASSSDVDSYEQYF.

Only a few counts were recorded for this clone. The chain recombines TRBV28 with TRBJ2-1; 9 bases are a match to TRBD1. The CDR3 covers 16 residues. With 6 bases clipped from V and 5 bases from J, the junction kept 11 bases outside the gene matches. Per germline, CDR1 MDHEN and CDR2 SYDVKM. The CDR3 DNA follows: TGTGCCAGCAGGCCCGGGACAGGGTCGAGGCACAATGAGCAGTTCTTC. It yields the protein CASRPGTGSRHNEQFF.

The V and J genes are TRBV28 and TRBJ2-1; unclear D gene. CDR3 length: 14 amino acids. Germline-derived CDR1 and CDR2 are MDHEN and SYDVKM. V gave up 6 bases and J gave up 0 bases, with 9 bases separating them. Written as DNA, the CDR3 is TGTGCCAGCAGGACCGGCGGCTCCTACAATGAGCAGTTCTTC. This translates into CASRTGGSYNEQFF.

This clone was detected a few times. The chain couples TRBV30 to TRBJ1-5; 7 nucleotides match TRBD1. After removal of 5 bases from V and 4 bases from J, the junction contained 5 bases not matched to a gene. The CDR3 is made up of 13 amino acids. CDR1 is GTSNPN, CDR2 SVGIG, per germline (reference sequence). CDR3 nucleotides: TGTGCCTGGGATCACAGGGGAAATCAGCCCCAGCATTTT. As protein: CAWDHRGNQPQHF.

In DNA, the CDR3 is TGTGCCAGCAGCCGCGGTGAGGGAAGCTCCTACGAGCAGTACTTC. As protein: CASSRGEGSSYEQYF. V and J are TRBV4-2 and TRBJ2-7, with D perhaps matching TRBD2 (5 bases). Trimming left V 4 bases short and J 0 bases short, with 13 bases between. Per germline, CDR1 LGHNA and CDR2 YNFKEQ. This CDR3 comprises 15 residues.

The CDR3 coding sequence is TGCAGTGCGGAGGGCTACGGTGAGCAGTTCTTC. Translation: CSAEGYGEQFF. The chain carries TRBV20-1 and TRBJ2-1, with D perhaps matching TRBD2 (6 bases). V was shortened by 6 bases and J by 9 bases, with 12 bases between the two germline ends. In germline, CDR1 is DFQATT, CDR2 SNEGSKA (reference sequence). The CDR3 loop spans 11 amino acids.

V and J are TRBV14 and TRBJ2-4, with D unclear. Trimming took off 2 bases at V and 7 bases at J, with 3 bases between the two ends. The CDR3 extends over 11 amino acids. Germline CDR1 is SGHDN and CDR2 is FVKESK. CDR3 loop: CASSQSNIQYF. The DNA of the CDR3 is TGTGCCAGCAGCCAAAGCAACATTCAGTACTTC.

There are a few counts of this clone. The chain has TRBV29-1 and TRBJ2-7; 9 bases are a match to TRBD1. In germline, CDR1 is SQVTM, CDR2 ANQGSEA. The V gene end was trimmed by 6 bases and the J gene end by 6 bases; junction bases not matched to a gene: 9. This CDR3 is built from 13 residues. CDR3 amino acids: CSVGTGSYREQYF. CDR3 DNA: TGCAGCGTCGGGACAGGGAGTTATCGCGAGCAGTACTTC.

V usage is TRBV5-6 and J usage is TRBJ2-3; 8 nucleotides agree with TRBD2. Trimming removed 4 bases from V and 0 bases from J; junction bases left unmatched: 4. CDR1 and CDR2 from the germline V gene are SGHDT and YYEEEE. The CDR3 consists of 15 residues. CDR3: CASSQTSGSTDTQYF. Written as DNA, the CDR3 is TGTGCCAGCAGCCAAACTAGCGGAAGCACAGATACGCAGTATTTT.

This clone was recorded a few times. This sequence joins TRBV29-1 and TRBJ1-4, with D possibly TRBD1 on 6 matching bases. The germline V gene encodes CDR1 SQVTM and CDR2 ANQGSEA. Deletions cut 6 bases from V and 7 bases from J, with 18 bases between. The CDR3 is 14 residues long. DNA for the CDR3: TGCAGCGTCATCACCCGCGGACAGCTTGAAAAACTGTTTTTT. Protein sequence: CSVITRGQLEKLFF.

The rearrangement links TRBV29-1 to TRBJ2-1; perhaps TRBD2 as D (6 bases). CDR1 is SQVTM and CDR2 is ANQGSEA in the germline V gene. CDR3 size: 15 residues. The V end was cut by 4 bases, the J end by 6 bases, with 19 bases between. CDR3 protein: CSVVARRLGGNEQFF. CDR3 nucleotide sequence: TGCAGCGTTGTGGCTCGAAGATTGGGGGGCAATGAGCAGTTCTTC.

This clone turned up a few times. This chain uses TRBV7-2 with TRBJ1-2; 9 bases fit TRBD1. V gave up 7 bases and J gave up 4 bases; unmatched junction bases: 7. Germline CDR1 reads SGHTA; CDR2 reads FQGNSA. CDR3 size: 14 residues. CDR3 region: CASKSTGGTYGYTF. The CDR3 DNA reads TGTGCCAGCAAGAGTACAGGGGGCACCTATGGCTACACCTTC.

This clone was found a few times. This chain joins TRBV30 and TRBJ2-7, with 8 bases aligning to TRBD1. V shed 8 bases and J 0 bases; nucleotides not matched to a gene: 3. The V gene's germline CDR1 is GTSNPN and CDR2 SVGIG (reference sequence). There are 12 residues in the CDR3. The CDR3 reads CAAGGPSYEQYF. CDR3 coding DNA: TGTGCCGCAGGGGGCCCCTCCTACGAGCAGTACTTC.

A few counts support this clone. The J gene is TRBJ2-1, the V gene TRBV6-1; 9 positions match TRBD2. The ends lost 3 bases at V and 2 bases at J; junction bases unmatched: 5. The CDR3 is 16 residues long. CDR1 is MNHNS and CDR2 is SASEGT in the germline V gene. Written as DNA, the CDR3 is TGTGCCAGCAGTGACTTCGGGACTAGCACCTACAATGAGCAGTTCTTC. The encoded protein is CASSDFGTSTYNEQFF.

The CDR3 loop reads CAWSGQTGSGGYTF. CDR3 sequence (DNA): TGTGCCTGGAGTGGCCAGACAGGGTCGGGAGGCTACACCTTC. The chain combines TRBV30 with TRBJ1-2, with TRBD1 matching over 7 bases. Germline V gives CDR1 GTSNPN, CDR2 SVGIG (reference sequence). The V segment lost 1 base and the J segment 8 bases; nucleotides outside the gene matches: 10. The length of the CDR3 is 14 residues.

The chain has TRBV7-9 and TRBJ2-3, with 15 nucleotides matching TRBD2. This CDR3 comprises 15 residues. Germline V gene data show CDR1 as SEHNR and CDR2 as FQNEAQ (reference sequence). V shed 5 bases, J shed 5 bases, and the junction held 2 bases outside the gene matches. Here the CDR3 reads CASSRGLAGGDTQYF. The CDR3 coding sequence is TGTGCCAGCAGCCGGGGACTAGCGGGAGGAGATACGCAGTATTTT.